This T cell receptor beta chain was sequenced during a study of T cells in Graves' hyperthyroidism and ophthalmopathy. This clonotype has a count of ten or more. Amplification targeted TCR beta CDR3 regions from RNA transcripts. First-round RT-PCR targeting the TCR CDR3 was performed with the HTBI primer set. TCRdb fed the multiplex PCR reads into MiXCR, producing one record per CDR3 protein. The table has 550,000 to 800,000 distinct CDR3 sequences, roughly a sixth seen once. Sequencing was carried out using blood. This receptor was obtained from a man aged 50 to 59 with Graves' hyperthyroidism.

CDR3 sequence reads: CASSPGLAAGETQYF. CDR3 nucleotide sequence: TGTGCCAGCAGCCCCGGACTAGCGGCGGGGGAGACCCAGTACTTC. This chain joins TRBV9 and TRBJ2-5; 10 positions match TRBD2. V trimming: 4 bases; J trimming: 5 bases; junction bases outside the gene matches: 8. The CDR3 is made up of 15 amino acids. The V gene's germline CDR1 is SGDLS and CDR2 YYNGEE.